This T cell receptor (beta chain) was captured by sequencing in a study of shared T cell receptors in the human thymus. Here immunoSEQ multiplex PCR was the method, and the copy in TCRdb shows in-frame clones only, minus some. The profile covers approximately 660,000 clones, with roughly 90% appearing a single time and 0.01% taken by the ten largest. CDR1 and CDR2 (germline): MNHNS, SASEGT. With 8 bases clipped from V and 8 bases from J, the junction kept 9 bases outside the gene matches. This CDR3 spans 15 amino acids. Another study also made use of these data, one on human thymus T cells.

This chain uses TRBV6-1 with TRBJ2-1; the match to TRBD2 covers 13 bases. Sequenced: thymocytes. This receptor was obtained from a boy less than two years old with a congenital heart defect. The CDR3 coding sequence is TGTGCCAGCGTTGGGGGGACTAGCGGGATCGATGAGCAGTTCTTC. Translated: CASVGGTSGIDEQFF.